A single sample gave rise to the 25 T cell receptor beta chains below, sequenced in a study of blood T cell repertoires in COVID-19. Only in-frame clones appear in the TCRdb table, and some are missing; sequencing was by immunoSEQ multiplex PCR. The sample holds some 130,000 clones; roughly 83% are singletons and the top ten take about 18%. Material: peripheral blood. These receptor sequences come from an elderly woman with acute or convalescent COVID-19.

The CDR3 reads CASSDRAGYRTGELFF. The DNA for the CDR3 is TGTGCCAGCAGCGACCGAGCGGGATATCGCACCGGGGAGCTGTTTTTT. This sequence joins TRBV5-8 and TRBJ2-2, with 7 bases lining up with TRBD2. The CDR3 spans 16 residues. Germline V gene sequence: CDR1 SGHTS, CDR2 YDEGEE. V was pared by 4 bases and J by 4 bases, with 10 bases of the junction left unmatched.

The rearrangement uses TRBV7-2 and TRBJ1-2; D perhaps matches TRBD1 (6 bases). This CDR3 comprises 13 residues. The V gene's germline CDR1 is SGHTA and CDR2 FQGNSA. V lost 6 bases, J lost 4 bases, and 12 bases lay in between. In DNA form, the CDR3 reads TGTGCCAGCAGGCTAGGGGGGGCCTATGGCTACACCTTC. Protein sequence: CASRLGGAYGYTF. The whole variable domain, remainder taken from reference TRBV7-2 and TRBJ1-2, is GAGVSQSPSNKVTEKGKDVELRCDPISGHTALYWYRQSLGQGLEFLIYFQGNSAPDKSGLPSDRFSAERTGGSVSTLTIQRTQQEDSAVYLCASRLGGAYGYTFGSGTRLTVV.

The chain employs TRBV7-9 and TRBJ2-7, with TRBD2 identical over 7 bases. J was trimmed by 0 bases and V by 4 bases; bases with no gene match: 6. CDR3 size: 15 residues. CDR1 and CDR2 (germline): SEHNR, FQNEAQ (reference sequence). CDR3 nucleotide sequence: TGTGCCAGCAGCTCCCAGGGCGGGAGCTCCTACGAGCAGTACTTC. It encodes CASSSQGGSSYEQYF.

This clone was picked up a small number of times. V gene TRBV3-1 (or the pseudogene TRBV3-2) combines with J gene TRBJ1-1; D gene unclear. CDR3 length equals 14 residues. The germline CDR1 and CDR2 sequences are LGHDT and YNNKEL (reference sequence). Trimming removed 3 bases at V and 5 bases at J, with 13 bases between. CDR3 sequence reads: CASSHSRRGTEAFF. In DNA, the CDR3 is TGTGCCAGCAGCCACTCCCGGCGAGGTACTGAAGCTTTCTTT.

This chain connects TRBV9 to TRBJ2-1, with D possibly TRBD2 on 5 matching bases. This CDR3 has 15 residues. Trimming took 0 bases from V and 2 from J, leaving 9 bases between them. Germline assignment: CDR1 SGDLS and CDR2 YYNGEE. The CDR3, as DNA: TGTGCCAGCAGCGTAGGCCAGCGGACCTACAATGAGCAGTTCTTC. Protein sequence: CASSVGQRTYNEQFF. The full variable domain, with the rest looked up from reference TRBV9 and TRBJ2-1, is DSGVTQTPKHLITATGQRVTLRCSPRSGDLSVYWYQQSLDQGLQFLIQYYNGEERAKGNILERFSAQQFPDLHSELNLSSLELGDSALYFCASSVGQRTYNEQFFGPGTRLTVL.

In this sample, this clone turned up once. V and J are TRBV3-1 (or the pseudogene TRBV3-2) and TRBJ2-5, with D uncertain. V was cut by 2 bases and J by 5 bases, with 6 bases left in between. Looked up from germline, CDR1 is LGHDT and CDR2 is YNNKEL (reference sequence). The CDR3 has 12 residues. The CDR3 sequence is CASSQTGETQYF. For the CDR3, the DNA is TGTGCCAGCAGCCAAACCGGGGAGACCCAGTACTTC.

V is TRBV7-2 and J is TRBJ1-3; weak D call: TRBD1 (5 bases). Deletions cut 4 bases from V and 0 bases from J, with 10 bases between. The CDR3 runs to 15 residues. Germline V gene sequence: CDR1 SGHTA, CDR2 FQGNSA. CDR3 nucleotide sequence: TGTGCCAGCAGCTGGGGGAGGAGCTCTGGAAACACCATATATTTT. This sequence encodes CASSWGRSSGNTIYF.

V gene TRBV19 combines with J gene TRBJ1-1; D perhaps matches TRBD1 (6 bases). This CDR3 comprises 15 residues. Trimming stripped 5 bases from V and 7 bases from J, with 20 bases between. Germline CDR1 LNHDA, CDR2 SQIVND (reference sequence). The CDR3 sequence: CASSGAVTGFGEAFF. Here the CDR3 DNA reads TGTGCCAGTAGTGGGGCCGTCACAGGGTTCGGTGAAGCTTTCTTT.

The V gene is TRBV3-1 (or the pseudogene TRBV3-2), the J gene TRBJ1-5; no definite D call. The CDR3 totals 13 residues. Germline CDR1 and CDR2: LGHDT and YNNKEL (reference sequence). V lost 1 base and J lost 7, with 8 bases in between. The CDR3 spells CASSQGLGQPQHF. The CDR3 DNA is TGTGCCAGCAGCCAAGGTCTGGGCCAGCCCCAGCATTTT.

The rearrangement uses TRBV5-5 and TRBJ1-6, with 7 bases fitting TRBD1. After removal of 2 bases from V and 7 bases from J, the junction contained 3 bases not matched to a gene. The CDR3 is 14 amino acids. Germline V CDR1 and CDR2: SGHKS, YYEKEE (reference sequence). The CDR3 DNA follows: TGTGCCAGCAGCTTTTGGGACAGCAATTCACCCCTCCACTTT. Residues: CASSFWDSNSPLHF.

The rearrangement uses TRBV5-1 and TRBJ2-3, with 9 bases that match TRBD2. This CDR3 is 16 amino acids long. Unmatched junction bases numbered 10, after V lost 4 bases and J lost 4 bases. Germline CDR1 is SGHRS and CDR2 is YFSETQ. CDR3 amino acids: CASSKGDSGRADTQYF. Here the CDR3 DNA reads TGCGCCAGCAGCAAGGGGGATAGCGGGAGAGCAGATACGCAGTATTTT.

The chain combines TRBV7-2 with TRBJ2-7, with 12 bases identical to TRBD2. Germline CDR1 is SGHTA and CDR2 is FQGNSA. Unmatched junction bases numbered 14, after V lost 1 base and J lost 4 bases. The CDR3 is 19 amino acids. The CDR3 nucleotides are TGTGCCAGCAGCTTAGGGCTAGCGGGGGGGTATCCCCCTCCGTACGAGCAGTACTTC. Protein product: CASSLGLAGGYPPPYEQYF.

The V and J genes are TRBV6-5 and TRBJ2-7, with 16 bases identical to TRBD2. From germline, CDR1 is MNHEY and CDR2 SVGAGI. Unmatched junction bases numbered 6, after V lost 6 bases and J lost 7 bases. This CDR3 contains 15 residues. CDR3 loop: CASRGLAGGPGEQYF. The CDR3 DNA follows: TGTGCCAGCAGGGGACTAGCGGGAGGGCCGGGGGAGCAGTACTTC.

The chain combines TRBV18 with TRBJ2-7; D might be TRBD1 (6 bases). With 3 bases removed from V and 1 base from J, the gap between germline ends came to 10 bases. Germline V gene lookup returns CDR1 KGHSH and CDR2 LQKENI. This CDR3 spans 14 amino acids. DNA for the CDR3: TGTGCCAGCTCACCGTCGACAGGTTCCTACGAGCAGTACTTC. Its protein is CASSPSTGSYEQYF. The variable domain in full, with the rest retrieved from reference TRBV18 and TRBJ2-7, is NAGVMQNPRHLVRRRGQEARLRCSPMKGHSHVYWYRQLPEEGLKFMVYLQKENIIDESGMPKERFSAEFPKEGPSILRIQQVVRGDSAAYFCASSPSTGSYEQYFGPGTRLTVT.

The chain is built from TRBV6-2 or TRBV6-3 and TRBJ2-5; tentatively, D is TRBD2 (7 bases). The CDR3 has 16 residues. The germline V gene encodes CDR1 MNHEY and CDR2 SVGEGT. Between the trimmed V and J ends, which lost 1 base and 1 base, there was a span of 13 bases. The CDR3 DNA follows: TGTGCCAGCAGTTACTTCGCGGGGGCGACCCAAGAGACCCAGTACTTC. Translation gives CASSYFAGATQETQYF.

The genes are TRBV4-2 and TRBJ2-5, with TRBD1 matching over 9 bases. Germline CDR1 LGHNA, CDR2 YNFKEQ. The J segment lost 0 bases and the V segment lost 2 bases, leaving 4 bases of the junction unmatched. CDR3 length equals 16 residues. In DNA, the CDR3 is TGTGCCAGCAGCCAACCTACAGGGGGCAACCAAGAGACCCAGTACTTC. Translation: CASSQPTGGNQETQYF.

CDR3 in amino acids: CASSPGHNNEQFF. The CDR3, as DNA: TGTGCCAGCAGTCCGGGACACAACAATGAGCAGTTCTTC. The gene calls are TRBV14 and TRBJ2-1, with a tentative D call TRBD1 (6 bases). CDR3 length equals 13 residues. CDR1 is SGHDN, CDR2 FVKESK, per germline. Trimming took off 6 bases at V and 5 bases at J, with 11 bases between the two ends.

V gene TRBV6-4 combines with J gene TRBJ2-2, with 9 bases lining up with TRBD2. V gave up 3 bases and J gave up 4 bases; unmatched junction bases: 0. The CDR3 sequence is 14 residues long. Germline-derived CDR1 and CDR2 are MRHNA and SNTAGT. This CDR3 reads CASSERGGTGELFF. As DNA, the CDR3 is TGTGCCAGCAGTGAGCGGGGGGGCACCGGGGAGCTGTTTTTT.

This chain links TRBV6-5 with TRBJ2-1; D gene ambiguous. Germline V lookup: CDR1 MNHEY, CDR2 SVGAGI. Trimming removed 7 bases at V and 9 bases at J, with 13 bases between. The CDR3 covers 12 residues. This CDR3 is CASNPSQGEQFF. The CDR3 DNA follows: TGTGCCAGCAATCCTAGTCAAGGTGAGCAGTTCTTC.

The chain employs TRBV5-1 and TRBJ2-5; perhaps TRBD2 as D (7 bases). Trimming left V 5 bases short and J 3 bases short, with 17 bases between. Germline-derived CDR1 and CDR2 are SGHRS and YFSETQ. CDR3 length equals 15 residues. The CDR3 region is CASRVGRGTKETQYF. DNA for the CDR3: TGCGCCAGCAGAGTTGGGAGGGGGACCAAAGAGACCCAGTACTTC. The whole variable domain, remainder taken from reference TRBV5-1 and TRBJ2-5, is KAGVTQTPRYLIKTRGQQVTLSCSPISGHRSVSWYQQTPGQGLQFLFEYFSETQRNKGNFPGRFSGRQFSNSRSEMNVSTLELGDSALYLCASRVGRGTKETQYFGPGTRLLVL.

The V call is TRBV3-1 (or the pseudogene TRBV3-2), the J call TRBJ1-1; D is possibly TRBD1 (5 bases). The CDR3 covers 14 residues. V was cut by 5 bases and J by 1 base, with 11 bases left in between. Germline V gene lookup returns CDR1 LGHDT and CDR2 YNNKEL (reference sequence). The CDR3 bases are TGTGCCAGCAGCTCCGCCGACAGGAACACTGAAGCTTTCTTT. Amino acids: CASSSADRNTEAFF.

The rearrangement joins TRBV15 to TRBJ2-5; possible D gene TRBD2, 7 bases. The CDR3 covers 17 residues. V was trimmed by 1 base and J by 1 base, leaving 16 bases between them. Germline-derived CDR1 and CDR2 are LNHNV and YYDKDF (reference sequence). CDR3 coding DNA: TGTGCCACCAGCAGAGGGGGGCTAGCGGCCTCCCAAGAGACCCAGTACTTC. This gives the protein CATSRGGLAASQETQYF. The full variable domain, its missing parts supplied by reference TRBV15 and TRBJ2-5, is DAMVIQNPRYQVTQFGKPVTLSCSQTLNHNVMYWYQQKSSQAPKLLFHYYDKDFNNEADTPDNFQSRRPNTSFCFLDIRSPGLGDTAMYLCATSRGGLAASQETQYFGPGTRLLVL.

This clone was recorded once. The chain couples TRBV11-2 to TRBJ2-1, with a weak D call TRBD1 (6 bases). In germline, CDR1 is SGHAT, CDR2 FQNNGV. This CDR3 is built from 11 residues. V lost 5 bases, J lost 9 bases, and 8 bases lay in between. This CDR3 is CASSPQGEQFF. The CDR3 DNA reads TGTGCCAGCAGCCCACAGGGTGAGCAGTTCTTC.

The gene calls are TRBV7-7 and TRBJ2-1, with D maybe TRBD2 (6 bases). CDR3 length: 14 amino acids. V lost 2 bases to trimming and J lost 9 bases, with 14 bases between them. Germline assignment: CDR1 SSHAT and CDR2 FNYEAQ (reference sequence). CDR3 in amino acids: CASSLSRRDGEQFF. CDR3 in DNA: TGTGCCAGCAGCTTAAGTCGGCGGGATGGTGAGCAGTTCTTC.

This rearrangement joins TRBV7-8 to TRBJ2-7, with 12 bases aligning to TRBD2. Germline loops: CDR1 SGHVS, CDR2 FQNEAQ. V gave up 0 bases and J gave up 9 bases; unmatched junction bases: 12. The CDR3 is 17 amino acids. The CDR3 DNA is TGTGCCAGCAGCTTAGCTCGACGTGTAAGGACTAGCGGGGTGCAGTACTTC. Its translation is CASSLARRVRTSGVQYF.